The next 29 T cell receptor beta chains were all read from a single sample in a study of PD-1 blockade in classical Hodgkin lymphoma. Here immunoSEQ multiplex PCR was the method, and the copy in TCRdb shows in-frame clones only, minus some. This table has roughly 64,000 clones, approximately 92% appearing once. Documented time point: cycle 4 day 1 (C4D1), after 5 to 7 weeks of nivolumab. Each patient's relapse followed autologous stem cell transplantation, and brentuximab vedotin exposure varied. Sequencing used peripheral blood mononuclear cells (PBMCs), obtained before the fourth cycle of nivolumab. The receptors shown here come from a human donor with classical Hodgkin lymphoma.

V gene TRBV27 combines with J gene TRBJ1-6; D gene ambiguous. Germline assignment: CDR1 MNHEY and CDR2 SMNVEV (reference sequence). Trimming pared 5 bases from V and 9 bases from J, leaving 11 bases between. The CDR3 has 13 residues. The DNA for the CDR3 is TGTGCCAGCAGTAGGGCCTACGGTTCACCCCTCCACTTT. It is translated as CASSRAYGSPLHF.

The rearrangement links TRBV5-1 to TRBJ2-3; D gene ambiguous. Germline-derived CDR1 and CDR2 are SGHRS and YFSETQ. The CDR3 length is 15 residues. V was clipped by 5 bases and J by 1 base, with 14 bases between them. CDR3 sequence reads: CASRRVGLGTDTQYF. The CDR3 DNA reads TGCGCCAGCAGAAGGGTCGGGCTCGGCACAGATACGCAGTATTTT.

The chain couples TRBV10-2 to TRBJ1-6; no definite D call. The germline V gene encodes CDR1 WSHSY and CDR2 SAAADI. Trimming took off 2 bases at V and 9 bases at J, with 11 bases between the two ends. The CDR3 sequence is 14 residues long. Here the CDR3 DNA reads TGCGCCAGCAGTGAGCCCTCGGCGGGTTCACCCCTCCACTTT. This encodes CASSEPSAGSPLHF.

The chain couples TRBV7-6 to TRBJ2-2; a weak D match, TRBD2 (6 bases). The V gene's germline CDR1 is SGHVS and CDR2 FNYEAQ. Trimming took off 1 base at V and 4 bases at J, with 19 bases between the two ends. The CDR3 contains 18 residues. The CDR3 reads CASSLGWRGHPGTGELFF. The CDR3 nucleotides are TGTGCCAGCAGCTTAGGCTGGAGGGGTCATCCAGGCACCGGGGAGCTGTTTTTT.

This sequence joins TRBV27 and TRBJ1-4, with no clear D. The CDR3 loop spans 12 amino acids. Trimming stripped 6 bases from V and 12 bases from J, with 14 bases between. Germline V gene lookup returns CDR1 MNHEY and CDR2 SMNVEV (reference sequence). The CDR3 DNA reads as TGTGCCAGCAGCATGAGGGAGCGCCAACTGTTTTTT. Its protein product is CASSMRERQLFF.

This clone was detected once. The chain uses TRBV4-2 and TRBJ1-1, with D possibly being TRBD1 (6 bases). Between the trimmed V and J ends, which lost 4 bases and 1 base, there was a span of 13 bases. Germline CDR1 LGHNA, CDR2 YNFKEQ. CDR3 length equals 15 residues. CDR3 in amino acids: CASSPTGRANTEAFF. The CDR3, as DNA: TGTGCCAGCAGCCCTACAGGGAGGGCGAACACTGAAGCTTTCTTT.

V and J are TRBV7-8 and TRBJ2-1; 7 bases are shared with TRBD1. The CDR3 extends over 16 amino acids. CDR1 and CDR2 from the germline V gene are SGHVS and FQNEAQ. The junction had 11 bases not matched to a gene; V was cut back by 5 bases and J by 4 bases. CDR3 protein: CASSTLQGPVYNEQFF. The CDR3 DNA reads TGTGCCAGCAGCACCCTACAGGGGCCGGTGTACAATGAGCAGTTCTTC.

This chain connects TRBV11-2 to TRBJ2-1; tentative D call: TRBD2 (5 bases). CDR3 length: 17 amino acids. Germline V CDR1 and CDR2: SGHAT, FQNNGV. Trimming took 2 bases from V and 8 from J, leaving 22 bases between them. CDR3 in amino acids: CASSLRQRVDNSDEQFF. CDR3 in DNA: TGTGCCAGCAGCTTAAGGCAGAGGGTAGATAACAGTGATGAGCAGTTCTTC.

This CDR3 reads CASSLAGLTYNEQFF. The CDR3 coding sequence is TGTGCCAGCAGCTTAGCGGGACTCACCTACAATGAGCAGTTCTTC. The chain employs TRBV7-2 and TRBJ2-1; D is possibly TRBD2 (6 bases). The CDR3 spans 15 residues. Germline-derived CDR1 and CDR2 are SGHTA and FQGNSA. Trimming took off 0 bases at V and 2 bases at J, with 8 bases between the two ends.

The J gene is TRBJ2-1, the V gene TRBV19, with D unresolved. The length of the CDR3 is 13 residues. From germline, CDR1 is LNHDA and CDR2 SQIVND (reference sequence). V shed 8 bases and J shed 4 bases, with 12 bases lying between them. CDR3 residues: CASGVGFYNEQFF. Here the CDR3 DNA reads TGTGCCAGTGGGGTCGGCTTTTACAATGAGCAGTTCTTC.

This clone was counted once. The chain couples TRBV28 to TRBJ1-3; TRBD1 matches at 7 bases. Per the germline V gene, CDR1 is MDHEN and CDR2 is SYDVKM. V shed 4 bases and J 0 bases; nucleotides not matched to a gene: 3. The CDR3 has 15 residues. CDR3 nucleotides: TGTGCCAGCAGTTCCGGACAGGACTCTGGAAACACCATATATTTT. Protein sequence: CASSSGQDSGNTIYF.

This sequence joins TRBV14 and TRBJ2-7, with D uncertain. The CDR3 is 13 residues long. Deletions cut 4 bases from V and 0 bases from J, with 7 bases between. Germline V gene lookup returns CDR1 SGHDN and CDR2 FVKESK. CDR3 nucleotide sequence: TGTGCCAGCAGCCCCAACGACTCCTACGAGCAGTACTTC. Protein sequence: CASSPNDSYEQYF.

The chain joins TRBV28 to TRBJ2-1, with 7 bases that match TRBD1. With 5 bases clipped from V and 3 bases from J, the junction kept 4 bases outside the gene matches. Germline CDR1 MDHEN, CDR2 SYDVKM. CDR3 length: 14 amino acids. This CDR3 reads CASSETGNYNEQFF. CDR3 DNA: TGTGCCAGCAGTGAGACAGGGAACTACAATGAGCAGTTCTTC.

The chain joins TRBV9 to TRBJ1-1; D perhaps matches TRBD1 (5 bases). CDR3 length equals 15 residues. The germline gives CDR1 SGDLS, CDR2 YYNGEE. Between the trimmed V and J ends, which lost 0 bases and 4 bases, there was a span of 13 bases. In nucleotides, the CDR3 is TGTGCCAGCAGCGTAGCATCACGGGGGAGCACTGAAGCTTTCTTT. It is translated as CASSVASRGSTEAFF.

J is TRBJ1-1 and V is TRBV4-2; 9 bases are shared with TRBD1. Germline assignment: CDR1 LGHNA and CDR2 YNFKEQ. This CDR3 has 16 residues. Germline trimming cut 0 bases from V and 3 bases from J; bases unmatched to any gene: 5. This chain's CDR3 is CASSQDSRTGDTEAFF. DNA for the CDR3: TGTGCCAGCAGCCAAGATTCGAGGACAGGGGACACTGAAGCTTTCTTT.

This rearrangement joins TRBV2 to TRBJ2-7; 13 positions match TRBD2. Trimming at V came to 5 bases and at J to 0 bases, leaving 10 bases not matched to a gene. CDR1 and CDR2 (germline): SNHLY, FYNNEI. The CDR3 length is 18 residues. This CDR3 reads CASSYLGTSGANSYEQYF. In nucleotides, the CDR3 is TGTGCCAGCAGTTATCTAGGGACTAGCGGGGCAAACTCCTACGAGCAGTACTTC.

The chain is built from TRBV5-6 and TRBJ1-5, with D uncertain. The V gene lost 6 bases and the J gene lost 3 bases, with 13 bases spanning the gap. The CDR3 consists of 14 residues. Germline lookup yields CDR1 SGHDT and CDR2 YYEEEE. The CDR3 nucleotides are TGTGCCAGCACCTCCCGCCGGCACAATCAGCCCCAGCATTTT. Amino acid sequence: CASTSRRHNQPQHF.

The chain is built from TRBV27 and TRBJ2-1, with D hard to call. This CDR3 has 14 amino acids. V was trimmed by 5 bases and J by 3 bases, leaving 11 bases between them. CDR1 is MNHEY and CDR2 is SMNVEV in the germline V gene (reference sequence). The CDR3 sequence: CASSAERHYNEQFF. The DNA of the CDR3 is TGTGCCAGCAGTGCGGAACGGCACTACAATGAGCAGTTCTTC.

The chain employs TRBV5-6 and TRBJ1-1; a possible D gene is TRBD1 (6 bases). CDR1 SGHDT and CDR2 YYEEEE come from the germline V gene. The CDR3 has 12 amino acids. V lost 3 bases and J 5 bases, leaving 8 bases between the germline ends. The CDR3 DNA is TGTGCCAGCAGCTGGAGGGGGACTGAAGCTTTCTTT. Translated: CASSWRGTEAFF.

The gene calls are TRBV10-2 and TRBJ1-6; D gene ambiguous. V dropped 2 bases and J dropped 1 base, with 12 bases sitting between them. This CDR3 comprises 17 residues. In germline, CDR1 is WSHSY, CDR2 SAAADI. The CDR3 DNA follows: TGCGCCAGCAGTGAGGGGGATCGGGGATCCTATAATTCACCCCTCCACTTT. Translating it yields CASSEGDRGSYNSPLHF.

The J gene is TRBJ2-1, the V gene TRBV11-2, with a tentative D call TRBD1 (5 bases). This CDR3 spans 13 amino acids. The germline V and J ends were trimmed by 3 bases and 5 bases, with 8 bases remaining between them. CDR1 is SGHAT and CDR2 is FQNNGV in the germline V gene. Here the CDR3 reads CASSFSDNNEQFF. The CDR3, as DNA: TGTGCCAGCAGCTTTTCGGACAACAATGAGCAGTTCTTC.

The chain employs TRBV10-3 and TRBJ2-5; a weak D match, TRBD2 (7 bases). Germline V CDR1 and CDR2: ENHRY, SYGVKD. The CDR3 runs 15 residues. V shed 3 bases and J shed 5 bases, with 16 bases lying between them. CDR3 sequence (DNA): TGTGCCATCAGTGAAGGGGGAGGGCCCGGGGAGACCCAGTACTTC. Translating it yields CAISEGGGPGETQYF.

The gene calls are TRBV28 and TRBJ2-5; D could derive from TRBD1 or TRBD2 (5 bases each). Trimming left V 4 bases short and J 2 bases short, with 11 bases between. Germline assignment: CDR1 MDHEN and CDR2 SYDVKM. The CDR3 extends over 14 amino acids. The CDR3: CASSYGTEQETQYF. For the CDR3, the DNA is TGTGCCAGCAGTTACGGGACGGAGCAAGAGACCCAGTACTTC.

As DNA, the CDR3 is TGCGCCAGCAGCTCCTCGGCAAGCTCCTACGAGCAGTACTTC. Its translation is CASSSSASSYEQYF. The chain joins TRBV5-1 to TRBJ2-7, with D unresolved. The germline V gene has CDR1 SGHRS and CDR2 YFSETQ. The CDR3 has 14 amino acids. V was trimmed by 3 bases and J by 0 bases, leaving 10 bases between them.

J is TRBJ2-7 and V is TRBV4-1; D possibly corresponds to TRBD1 (6 bases). This CDR3 region has 16 residues. Germline CDR1 reads MGHRA; CDR2 reads YSYEKL. Trimming removed 3 bases from V and 2 bases from J, with 17 bases in between. In DNA form, the CDR3 reads TGCGCCAGCAGCCAGATAATCAGGGGTCCAACCTACGAGCAGTACTTC. Its protein is CASSQIIRGPTYEQYF.

The rearrangement uses TRBV7-6 and TRBJ1-4; D is undetermined. CDR3 length equals 12 residues. The ends were cut back, 5 bases at V and 11 bases at J, with 12 bases in the middle. In germline, CDR1 is SGHVS, CDR2 FNYEAQ. The CDR3 nucleotides are TGTGCCAGCAGCCCCGGGCAGGCTAAACTGTTTTTT. This gives the protein CASSPGQAKLFF.

This chain connects TRBV19 to TRBJ1-4, with 12 bases aligning to TRBD1. Germline V lookup: CDR1 LNHDA, CDR2 SQIVND (reference sequence). This CDR3 contains 14 residues. V lost 8 bases to trimming and J lost 10 bases; unmatched junction nucleotides: 8. CDR3 sequence reads: CASGTGGASRKLFF. In nucleotides, the CDR3 is TGTGCCAGTGGGACAGGGGGCGCCAGCCGAAAACTGTTTTTT. Filled out from reference TRBV19 and TRBJ1-4, the complete variable domain reads DGGITQSPKYLFRKEGQNVTLSCEQNLNHDAMYWYRQDPGQGLRLIYYSQIVNDFQKGDIAEGYSVSREKKESFPLTVTSAQKNPTAFYLCASGTGGASRKLFFGSGTQLSVL.

The chain combines TRBV20-1 with TRBJ2-1; no clear D gene. The CDR3 contains 10 residues. Trimming took 2 bases from V and 5 from J, leaving 1 base between them. Germline assignment: CDR1 DFQATT and CDR2 SNEGSKA (reference sequence). The CDR3 sequence: CSARNNEQFF. Written as DNA, the CDR3 is TGCAGTGCTAGAAACAATGAGCAGTTCTTC.

V usage is TRBV7-6 and J usage is TRBJ2-1; a possible D gene is TRBD2 (6 bases). Germline CDR1 and CDR2: SGHVS and FNYEAQ. This CDR3 is 15 amino acids long. V was clipped by 4 bases and J by 3 bases, with 13 bases between them. In DNA form, the CDR3 reads TGTGCCAGCAGCTGGGCGGGAAGGGACTACAATGAGCAGTTCTTC. Protein product: CASSWAGRDYNEQFF.